These T cell receptor beta chains were read from a single sample in a study of somatic mutations in cytotoxic T cells in rheumatoid arthritis. Method: immunoSEQ multiplex PCR; TCRdb's copy keeps in-frame clones and lacks some. This table holds more than 25,000 clones, around 74% found once. Sequencing input: CD8+ T cells sorted from blood. The receptors stem from a woman aged 18-29 years in good health. CDR3s include the opening cysteine and the closing phenylalanine or tryptophan. The order of the fields is V gene, clone size, J gene, D gene, CDR3 protein, CDR3 DNA. A D gene is named only where the DNA matches it firmly. Not every row has a clone size; where given, it reads once, few, many or a size class.

v_call: TRBV6-1
clone_size: few
j_call: TRBJ1-5
d_call: NA
cdr3_aa: CASSDSGPGWQPQHF
cdr3_nt: TGTGCCAGCAGTGATAGTGGTCCAGGGTGGCAGCCCCAGCATTTT

v_call: TRBV27
clone_size: NA
j_call: TRBJ1-1
d_call: NA
cdr3_aa: CASILIQAGNTEAFF
cdr3_nt: TGTGCCAGCATTTTAATCCAGGCAGGGAACACTGAAGCTTTCTTT

v_call: TRBV5-6
clone_size: few
j_call: TRBJ2-7
d_call: NA
cdr3_aa: CASSVGFEQYF
cdr3_nt: TGTGCCAGCAGCGTAGGGTTCGAGCAGTACTTC

v_call: TRBV7-6
clone_size: NA
j_call: TRBJ2-7
d_call: NA
cdr3_aa: CASSLEFHEQYF
cdr3_nt: TGTGCCAGCAGCTTAGAGTTCCACGAGCAGTACTTC

v_call: TRBV2
clone_size: few
j_call: TRBJ1-5
d_call: NA
cdr3_aa: CASSEGVEYSNQPQHF
cdr3_nt: TGTGCCAGCAGTGAAGGGGTGGAGTATAGCAATCAGCCCCAGCATTTT

v_call: TRBV9
clone_size: few
j_call: TRBJ2-1
d_call: NA
cdr3_aa: CASSAILGYNEQFF
cdr3_nt: TGTGCCAGCAGCGCCATCCTAGGGTACAATGAGCAGTTCTTC

v_call: TRBV6-6
clone_size: NA
j_call: TRBJ2-6
d_call: TRBD1
cdr3_aa: CASEGATGANVLTF
cdr3_nt: TGTGCCAGCGAGGGGGCAACTGGGGCCAACGTCCTGACTTTC

v_call: TRBV15
clone_size: NA
j_call: TRBJ2-7
d_call: TRBD2
cdr3_aa: CATSTRTSGLAEQYF
cdr3_nt: TGTGCCACCAGCACCCGGACTAGTGGATTGGCCGAGCAGTACTTC

v_call: TRBV7-8
clone_size: NA
j_call: TRBJ1-1
d_call: TRBD1
cdr3_aa: CASSLFGSDRGGAFF
cdr3_nt: TGTGCCAGCAGCTTGTTCGGTAGTGACAGGGGAGGCGCTTTCTTT

v_call: TRBV15
clone_size: NA
j_call: TRBJ2-3
d_call: NA
cdr3_aa: CATSPGVSTDTQYF
cdr3_nt: TGTGCCACCAGCCCAGGGGTTAGCACAGATACGCAGTATTTT

v_call: TRBV28
clone_size: NA
j_call: TRBJ1-5
d_call: NA
cdr3_aa: CASSPSGANNQPQHF
cdr3_nt: TGTGCCAGCAGCCCATCCGGGGCGAACAATCAGCCCCAGCATTTT

v_call: TRBV11-2
clone_size: once
j_call: TRBJ1-2
d_call: NA
cdr3_aa: CASSRIGDYGYTF
cdr3_nt: TGTGCCAGCAGTCGTATAGGGGACTATGGCTACACCTTC

v_call: TRBV19
clone_size: NA
j_call: TRBJ2-1
d_call: NA
cdr3_aa: CASSPMARDEQFF
cdr3_nt: TGTGCCAGTAGCCCCATGGCAAGAGATGAGCAGTTCTTC

v_call: TRBV28
clone_size: once
j_call: TRBJ2-1
d_call: TRBD2
cdr3_aa: CAAGREGNEQFF
cdr3_nt: TGTGCCGCCGGGCGGGAGGGCAATGAGCAGTTCTTC

v_call: TRBV19
clone_size: NA
j_call: TRBJ1-1
d_call: NA
cdr3_aa: CASSEYPKRNTEAFF
cdr3_nt: TGTGCCAGTAGTGAATACCCTAAAAGGAACACTGAAGCTTTCTTT

v_call: TRBV10-1
clone_size: few
j_call: TRBJ2-7
d_call: NA
cdr3_aa: CASSEREPPYEQYF
cdr3_nt: TGCGCCAGCAGTGAGCGGGAGCCCCCCTACGAGCAGTACTTC

v_call: TRBV27
clone_size: NA
j_call: TRBJ1-1
d_call: NA
cdr3_aa: CASSHGTDNTEAFF
cdr3_nt: TGTGCCAGCAGTCACGGGACCGACAACACTGAAGCTTTCTTT

v_call: TRBV7-9
clone_size: NA
j_call: TRBJ2-1
d_call: NA
cdr3_aa: CASSLEGEQFF
cdr3_nt: TGTGCCAGCAGCCTAGAAGGCGAGCAGTTCTTC

v_call: TRBV9
clone_size: NA
j_call: TRBJ2-1
d_call: NA
cdr3_aa: CASSVELAGEQFF
cdr3_nt: TGTGCCAGCAGCGTAGAGTTAGCTGGTGAGCAGTTCTTC

v_call: TRBV2
clone_size: NA
j_call: TRBJ1-4
d_call: NA
cdr3_aa: CASSEGWTNEKLFF
cdr3_nt: TGTGCCAGCAGTGAAGGTTGGACTAATGAAAAACTGTTTTTT

v_call: TRBV7-9
clone_size: NA
j_call: TRBJ2-7
d_call: TRBD2
cdr3_aa: CASSSSSGRAGEQYF
cdr3_nt: TGTGCCAGCAGCTCCTCTAGCGGGAGGGCCGGTGAGCAGTACTTC

v_call: TRBV28
clone_size: NA
j_call: TRBJ2-7
d_call: NA
cdr3_aa: CASSPTSGEGYEQYF
cdr3_nt: TGTGCCAGCAGTCCCACCTCCGGGGAAGGCTACGAGCAGTACTTC

v_call: TRBV15
clone_size: few
j_call: TRBJ1-1
d_call: NA
cdr3_aa: CATSSPGRSTEAFF
cdr3_nt: TGTGCCACCAGCAGCCCAGGGCGGAGCACTGAAGCTTTCTTT

v_call: TRBV5-5
clone_size: few
j_call: TRBJ1-5
d_call: NA
cdr3_aa: CASSLAGQSNQPQHF
cdr3_nt: TGTGCCAGCAGCTTGGCGGGCCAGAGCAATCAGCCCCAGCATTTT

v_call: TRBV4-1
clone_size: NA
j_call: TRBJ2-1
d_call: TRBD1
cdr3_aa: CASSQTRGRGYEQFF
cdr3_nt: TGCGCCAGCAGCCAAACCCGGGGCAGGGGGTATGAGCAGTTCTTC

v_call: TRBV15
clone_size: NA
j_call: TRBJ2-5
d_call: NA
cdr3_aa: CATSRDHLRQGQTQYF
cdr3_nt: TGTGCCACCAGCAGAGATCATTTGAGGCAGGGCCAGACCCAGTACTTC

v_call: TRBV5-1
clone_size: NA
j_call: TRBJ2-5
d_call: NA
cdr3_aa: CASRYGETQYF
cdr3_nt: TGCGCCAGCAGGTATGGAGAGACCCAGTACTTC

v_call: TRBV5-4
clone_size: few
j_call: TRBJ2-2
d_call: NA
cdr3_aa: CASSPGTGELFF
cdr3_nt: TGTGCCAGCAGCCCTGGAACCGGGGAGCTGTTTTTT

v_call: TRBV10-3
clone_size: NA
j_call: TRBJ2-1
d_call: NA
cdr3_aa: CAISEGVGNEQFF
cdr3_nt: TGTGCCATCAGTGAGGGGGTTGGCAATGAGCAGTTCTTC

v_call: TRBV7-8
clone_size: NA
j_call: TRBJ2-3
d_call: NA
cdr3_aa: CASSLDTDTQYF
cdr3_nt: TGTGCCAGCAGCTTAGACACAGATACGCAGTATTTT

v_call: TRBV30
clone_size: NA
j_call: TRBJ1-4
d_call: NA
cdr3_aa: CAWSHGGENEKLFF
cdr3_nt: TGTGCCTGGTCCCACGGCGGGGAGAATGAAAAACTGTTTTTT

v_call: TRBV5-6
clone_size: NA
j_call: TRBJ2-2
d_call: NA
cdr3_aa: CASSLSGIYTGELFF
cdr3_nt: TGTGCCAGCAGCTTGTCGGGGATATACACCGGGGAGCTGTTTTTT

v_call: TRBV27
clone_size: NA
j_call: TRBJ2-7
d_call: NA
cdr3_aa: CASLGPTYEQYF
cdr3_nt: TGTGCCAGCCTGGGGCCAACCTACGAGCAGTACTTC

v_call: TRBV29-1
clone_size: NA
j_call: TRBJ1-2
d_call: NA
cdr3_aa: CSVGNRNWGYGYTF
cdr3_nt: TGCAGCGTGGGGAACCGGAATTGGGGCTATGGCTACACCTTC

v_call: TRBV10-1
clone_size: NA
j_call: TRBJ2-3
d_call: TRBD2
cdr3_aa: CASSESGTSGTDTQYF
cdr3_nt: TGCGCCAGCAGTGAGTCCGGGACTAGCGGCACAGATACGCAGTATTTT

v_call: TRBV27
clone_size: NA
j_call: TRBJ1-2
d_call: TRBD1
cdr3_aa: CATGQGLSYTF
cdr3_nt: TGTGCCACGGGACAGGGTCTTAGCTACACCTTC

v_call: TRBV7-9
clone_size: NA
j_call: TRBJ2-1
d_call: NA
cdr3_aa: CASSPSGTATLNEQFF
cdr3_nt: TGTGCCAGCAGCCCGTCCGGGACCGCCACTCTCAATGAGCAGTTCTTC